A single T cell receptor beta chain is shown here with its context. Its antigen is undetermined. Per the germline V gene, CDR1 is KGHDR and CDR2 is SFDVKD. The CDR3 has 17 residues. Germline trimming cut 6 bases from V and 8 bases from J; bases unmatched to any gene: 14. This entry is derived from a study of response to subunit inactivated influenza vaccine. Overall study findings and caveats: T cells newly recruited by each seasonal influenza vaccination are few, the authors suggested.

Each CDR3 protein gets one entry after TCRdb re-called the RT-PCR reads with MiXCR. The repertoire holds about 570,000 distinct CDR3 sequences, with approximately 12% as singletons. Sequencing was performed on PBMCs from blood, taken on the day of vaccination. This chain joins TRBV24-1 and TRBJ2-1; TRBD1 matches at 11 bases. This clonotype originated in a man between 45 and 60 years old who received an inactivated influenza vaccine. Here the CDR3 reads CATSPLRGTGGWDEQFF. CDR3 coding DNA: TGTGCCACCAGTCCCCTTAGAGGGACAGGGGGATGGGATGAGCAGTTCTTC.